One and the same sample provided the 24 T cell receptor beta chains below, sequenced in a study of CD8 T cells in Susac syndrome. Reverse transcription of 0.5 to 1 ug RNA was carried out with random hexamers. A single record per CDR3 protein comes from TCRdb applying MiXCR to the immunoSEQ multiplex PCR reads. Among 95,000 to 150,000 distinct CDR3 sequences listed, about 94% were seen once. Sample: CD8+ T cells from PBMCs. These receptor sequences come from a human donor with Susac syndrome.

A remark on this clonotype: The junction differs from germline at one of its ends, possibly a read error. The CDR3 nucleotides read TGTGCCAGCGGAGAGGCCCAGTACTTC. As protein: CASGEAQYF. The rearrangement uses TRBV6-6 and TRBJ2-5, with D unresolved. Germline CDR1 and CDR2: MNHNY and SVGAGI (reference sequence). CDR3 length: 9 residues.

The V and J genes are TRBV7-9 and TRBJ1-1; D unclear. With 3 bases removed from V and 5 bases from J, the gap between germline ends came to 1 base. Germline V lookup: CDR1 SEHNR, CDR2 FQNEAQ (reference sequence). This CDR3 has 10 amino acids. This chain's CDR3 is CASSLTEAFF. The CDR3 DNA is TGTGCCAGCAGCTTGACTGAAGCTTTCTTT.

This clonotype was recorded only once. Here the CDR3 DNA reads TGTGCCAGCAGTACGGACAGGGGATGGGTAATTGACAATCAGCCCCAGCATTTT. Its translation: CASSTDRGWVIDNQPQHF. This rearrangement joins TRBV2 to TRBJ1-5; 9 bases fit TRBD1. Looked up from germline, CDR1 is SNHLY and CDR2 is FYNNEI. The V gene end was trimmed by 5 bases and the J gene end by 3 bases; junction bases not matched to a gene: 14. This CDR3 spans 18 amino acids.

The J gene is TRBJ2-2, the V gene TRBV3-1, with D possibly matching TRBD2 (6 bases). CDR1 LGHDT and CDR2 YNNKEL come from the germline V gene (reference sequence). V dropped 8 bases and J dropped 0 bases, with 13 bases sitting between them. The CDR3 has 15 residues. DNA of the CDR3: TGTGCCAGCGGCCGGGAGCGAACGAACACCGGGGAGCTGTTTTTT. This sequence encodes CASGRERTNTGELFF.

The chain joins TRBV4-2 to TRBJ2-7, with 11 bases lining up with TRBD2. V lost 5 bases, J lost 0 bases, and 6 bases stayed unmatched. CDR3 length: 16 amino acids. From germline, CDR1 is LGHNA and CDR2 YNFKEQ. The CDR3 bases are TGTGCCAGCAGCTCTAGCGGGGGGCGTGCCTCCTACGAGCAGTACTTC. It is translated as CASSSSGGRASYEQYF.

V usage is TRBV5-1 and J usage is TRBJ2-7, with D possibly called TRBD1 or TRBD2 (5 bases each). CDR3 length equals 16 residues. CDR1 is SGHRS, CDR2 YFSETQ, per germline. With 2 bases removed from V and 3 bases from J, the gap between germline ends came to 18 bases. The CDR3 sequence: CASSFDGDATFYEQYF. Here the CDR3 DNA reads TGCGCCAGCAGCTTTGATGGGGACGCAACATTCTACGAGCAGTACTTC. The whole variable domain, remainder taken from reference TRBV5-1 and TRBJ2-7, is KAGVTQTPRYLIKTRGQQVTLSCSPISGHRSVSWYQQTPGQGLQFLFEYFSETQRNKGNFPGRFSGRQFSNSRSEMNVSTLELGDSALYLCASSFDGDATFYEQYFGPGTRLTVT.

The chain uses TRBV4-1 and TRBJ1-2, with 10 bases fitting TRBD1. Trimming cost V 6 bases and J 2 bases; bases outside gene matches: 6. The CDR3 spans 15 residues. The germline V gene encodes CDR1 MGHRA and CDR2 YSYEKL. The CDR3 spells CASRGQGDRNYGYTF. The DNA for the CDR3 is TGCGCCAGCAGAGGACAGGGGGATCGGAACTATGGCTACACCTTC.

This clonotype came up a few times. The chain uses TRBV15 and TRBJ2-1, with no clear D. Germline V gene sequence: CDR1 LNHNV, CDR2 YYDKDF (reference sequence). The CDR3 has 13 residues. Trimming removed 3 bases from V and 2 bases from J, with 5 bases in between. CDR3 coding DNA: TGTGCCACCAGCAGGAGGACCTACAATGAGCAGTTCTTC. Its protein product is CATSRRTYNEQFF.

The CDR3 DNA follows: TGTGCCAGCAGTGACGTCCCAGGGTATGGCTACACCTTC. This gives the protein CASSDVPGYGYTF. The V and J genes are TRBV6-4 and TRBJ1-2, with TRBD1 as a possible D gene (5 bases). CDR3 size: 13 residues. With 2 bases removed from V and 5 bases from J, the gap between germline ends came to 9 bases. CDR1 and CDR2 (germline): MRHNA, SNTAGT.

The chain is built from TRBV27 and TRBJ1-2; D unresolved. V gave up 0 bases and J gave up 3 bases, with 8 bases separating them. The CDR3 is 14 residues long. Germline CDR1 reads MNHEY; CDR2 reads SMNVEV (reference sequence). In DNA, the CDR3 is TGTGCCAGCAGTTTATCATTCGGGGACTATGGCTACACCTTC. Protein product: CASSLSFGDYGYTF.

The genes are TRBV27 and TRBJ1-5; 9 bases line up with TRBD1. Trimming cost V 8 bases and J 1 base; bases outside gene matches: 6. Germline V gene lookup returns CDR1 MNHEY and CDR2 SMNVEV (reference sequence). CDR3 size: 15 residues. CDR3 in DNA: TGTGCCAGCGGTTGGACAGGGGCGAGCAATCAGCCCCAGCATTTT. Its protein product is CASGWTGASNQPQHF.

The chain combines TRBV3-1 with TRBJ2-7, with TRBD1 matching 12 bases. The germline CDR1 and CDR2 sequences are LGHDT and YNNKEL (reference sequence). The CDR3 covers 16 residues. V was clipped by 1 base and J by 2 bases; unmatched bases: 3. CDR3 sequence: CASSQAGQGAAYEQYF. As DNA, the CDR3 is TGTGCCAGCAGCCAAGCGGGACAGGGGGCGGCCTACGAGCAGTACTTC.

This clonotype appeared a few times. The chain uses TRBV4-1 and TRBJ2-1, with D possibly being TRBD1 (6 bases). Trimming cost V 0 bases and J 6 bases, with 21 bases left between them. The CDR3 spans 18 residues. Germline lookup yields CDR1 MGHRA and CDR2 YSYEKL. CDR3 residues: CASSQDVMGQESINEQFF. The CDR3 DNA follows: TGCGCCAGCAGCCAAGACGTGATGGGACAAGAGAGTATCAATGAGCAGTTCTTC.

The rearrangement links TRBV6-5 to TRBJ1-2; D ambiguous. The CDR3 runs to 13 residues. CDR1 MNHEY and CDR2 SVGAGI come from the germline V gene. Trimming pared 7 bases from V and 0 bases from J, leaving 9 bases between. CDR3 sequence: CASTPDPNYGYTF. CDR3 sequence (DNA): TGTGCCAGCACCCCGGATCCTAACTATGGCTACACCTTC.

The chain recombines TRBV20-1 with TRBJ2-1, with a possible D match to TRBD1 (5 bases). Trimming left V 6 bases short and J 7 bases short, with 16 bases between. The germline CDR1 and CDR2 sequences are DFQATT and SNEGSKA (reference sequence). The CDR3 covers 13 residues. The CDR3 protein is CSAPWRQMNEQFF. The CDR3 region has the DNA TGCAGTGCCCCGTGGAGACAGATGAATGAGCAGTTCTTC.

This chain connects TRBV4-3 to TRBJ1-4, with 11 bases fitting TRBD1. CDR1 is LGHNA and CDR2 is YSLEER in the germline V gene. The CDR3 length is 16 residues. Trimming removed 4 bases from V and 0 bases from J; junction bases left unmatched: 1. The DNA for the CDR3 is TGCGCCAGCAGCCTGGGACAGGGGGCAACTAATGAAAAACTGTTTTTT. Its protein is CASSLGQGATNEKLFF.

The DNA for the CDR3 is TGTGCCAGTGGACTAGCGGGGTATGAGCAGTACTTC. Its protein is CASGLAGYEQYF. The V and J genes are TRBV2 and TRBJ2-7, with 12 bases lining up with TRBD2. The trim removed 9 bases at V and 7 bases at J, leaving 4 bases unmatched. The CDR3 is 12 amino acids. Germline lookup yields CDR1 SNHLY and CDR2 FYNNEI.

This chain joins TRBV6-5 and TRBJ1-2, with D possibly matching TRBD1 (5 bases). This CDR3 has 12 residues. Germline V gives CDR1 MNHEY, CDR2 SVGAGI. Trimming took off 8 bases at V and 8 bases at J, with 15 bases between the two ends. The CDR3 DNA sequence: TGTGCCAGCCGTTTAGGGGTACAAGGCTACACCTTC. It codes for CASRLGVQGYTF.

CDR3 amino acids: CSASDSHSGNTIYF. The CDR3 nucleotides are TGCAGTGCTAGTGACAGCCACTCTGGAAACACCATATATTTT. The V and J genes are TRBV20-1 and TRBJ1-3, with D maybe TRBD1 (5 bases). Trimming pared 3 bases from V and 0 bases from J, leaving 9 bases between. Germline CDR1 DFQATT, CDR2 SNEGSKA (reference sequence). CDR3 length equals 14 residues.

V usage is TRBV20-1 and J usage is TRBJ1-1; D is uncertain. V dropped 4 bases and J dropped 2 bases, with 11 bases sitting between them. The CDR3 loop spans 13 amino acids. Germline V CDR1 and CDR2: DFQATT, SNEGSKA (reference sequence). CDR3 protein: CSATDNINTEAFF. CDR3 nucleotide sequence: TGCAGTGCTACTGACAACATAAACACTGAAGCTTTCTTT.

The chain recombines TRBV6-5 with TRBJ2-1; 10 bases match TRBD2. Trimming removed 5 bases from V and 2 bases from J; junction bases left unmatched: 3. The CDR3 extends over 15 amino acids. Germline CDR1 MNHEY, CDR2 SVGAGI. Written as DNA, the CDR3 is TGTGCCAGCAGTCAAACTAGCGGGGCCTACAATGAGCAGTTCTTC. Its protein is CASSQTSGAYNEQFF.

This clonotype showed up just once. V gene TRBV9 combines with J gene TRBJ1-6; no reliable D call. The CDR3 has 13 amino acids. The V gene lost 0 bases and the J gene lost 7 bases, with 5 bases spanning the gap. Germline assignment: CDR1 SGDLS and CDR2 YYNGEE. This CDR3 is CASSVEVNSPLHF. CDR3 DNA sequence: TGTGCCAGCAGCGTAGAAGTGAATTCACCCCTCCACTTT.

This chain joins TRBV9 and TRBJ1-2, with 11 bases matching TRBD1. The CDR3 is 13 residues long. Germline CDR1 and CDR2: SGDLS and YYNGEE. The ends lost 7 bases at V and 6 bases at J; junction bases unmatched: 5. CDR3 in DNA: TGTGCCAGCTCCGGGACAGGGGGAAATGGCTACACCTTC. Encoded protein: CASSGTGGNGYTF.

V gene TRBV9 combines with J gene TRBJ2-3, with 7 bases that match TRBD1. Germline V gene lookup returns CDR1 SGDLS and CDR2 YYNGEE. V was pared by 0 bases and J by 5 bases, with 3 bases of the junction left unmatched. The CDR3 consists of 14 residues. CDR3 loop: CASSVEGALDTQYF. CDR3 nucleotide sequence: TGTGCCAGCAGCGTAGAGGGGGCGTTAGATACGCAGTATTTT.